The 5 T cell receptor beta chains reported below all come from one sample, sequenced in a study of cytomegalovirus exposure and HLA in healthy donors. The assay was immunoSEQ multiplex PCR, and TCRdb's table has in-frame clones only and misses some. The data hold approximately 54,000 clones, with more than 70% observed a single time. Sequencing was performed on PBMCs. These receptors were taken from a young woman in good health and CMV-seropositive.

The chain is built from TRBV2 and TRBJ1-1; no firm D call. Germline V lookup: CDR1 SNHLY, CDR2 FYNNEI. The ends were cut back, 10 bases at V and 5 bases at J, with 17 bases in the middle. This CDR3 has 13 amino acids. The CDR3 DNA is TGTGCCACCATCAGGCAGGAGGAGACTGAAGCTTTCTTT. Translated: CATIRQEETEAFF.

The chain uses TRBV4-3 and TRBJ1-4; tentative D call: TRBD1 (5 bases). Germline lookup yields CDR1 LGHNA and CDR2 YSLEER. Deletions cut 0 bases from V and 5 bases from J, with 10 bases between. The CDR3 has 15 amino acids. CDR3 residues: CASSQDGRGNEKLFF. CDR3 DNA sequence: TGCGCCAGCAGCCAAGATGGGAGGGGAAATGAAAAACTGTTTTTT.

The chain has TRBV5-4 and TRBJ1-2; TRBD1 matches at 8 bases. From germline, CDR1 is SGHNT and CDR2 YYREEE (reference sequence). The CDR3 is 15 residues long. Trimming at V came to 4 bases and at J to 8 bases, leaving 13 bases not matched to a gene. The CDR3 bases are TGTGCCAGCAGCAGTATGTTAGGACAGGGCTCGGGCTACACCTTC. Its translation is CASSSMLGQGSGYTF.

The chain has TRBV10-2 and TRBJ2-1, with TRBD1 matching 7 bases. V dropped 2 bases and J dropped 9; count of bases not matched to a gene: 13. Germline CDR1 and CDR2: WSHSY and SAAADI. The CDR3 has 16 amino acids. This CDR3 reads CASSEAQGLSEGEQFF. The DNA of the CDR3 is TGCGCCAGCAGTGAGGCACAGGGGCTGTCCGAAGGTGAGCAGTTCTTC.

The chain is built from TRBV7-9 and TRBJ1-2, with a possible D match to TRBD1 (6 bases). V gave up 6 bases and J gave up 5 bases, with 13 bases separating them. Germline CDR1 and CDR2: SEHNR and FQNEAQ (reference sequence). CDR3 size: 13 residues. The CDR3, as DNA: TGTGCCAGCAGTTGGACAGCATTTTATGGCTACACCTTC. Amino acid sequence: CASSWTAFYGYTF. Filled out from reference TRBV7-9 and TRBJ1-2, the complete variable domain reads DTGVSQNPRHKITKRGQNVTFRCDPISEHNRLYWYRQTLGQGPEFLTYFQNEAQLEKSRLLSDRFSAERPKGSFSTLEIQRTEQGDSAMYLCASSWTAFYGYTFGSGTRLTVV.